The clone carrying this T cell receptor beta chain occurred many times. What it binds is not known. This sample is part of a study of identical twins. Study-wide points: Zero-insertion analyses were open to partial confounding by invariant MAIT and iNKT cells.

TCRdb itself ran the 5' RACE reads through MiXCR, one entry per CDR3 protein. The table shows 120,000 to 150,000 distinct CDR3 sequences, with approximately 3.5% occurring only once. CDR1 and CDR2 (germline): SGHVS, FNYEAQ. CDR3 length: 15 residues. Trimming stripped 4 bases from V and 0 bases from J, with 11 bases between. V is TRBV7-6 and J is TRBJ2-3, with D unresolved. The receptor comes from a man in his late teens or twenties in good health. The specimen was memory T cells sorted from blood. CDR3 protein: CASSWSSSSTDTQYF. DNA of the CDR3: TGTGCCAGCAGCTGGTCTAGTTCTAGCACAGATACGCAGTATTTT.